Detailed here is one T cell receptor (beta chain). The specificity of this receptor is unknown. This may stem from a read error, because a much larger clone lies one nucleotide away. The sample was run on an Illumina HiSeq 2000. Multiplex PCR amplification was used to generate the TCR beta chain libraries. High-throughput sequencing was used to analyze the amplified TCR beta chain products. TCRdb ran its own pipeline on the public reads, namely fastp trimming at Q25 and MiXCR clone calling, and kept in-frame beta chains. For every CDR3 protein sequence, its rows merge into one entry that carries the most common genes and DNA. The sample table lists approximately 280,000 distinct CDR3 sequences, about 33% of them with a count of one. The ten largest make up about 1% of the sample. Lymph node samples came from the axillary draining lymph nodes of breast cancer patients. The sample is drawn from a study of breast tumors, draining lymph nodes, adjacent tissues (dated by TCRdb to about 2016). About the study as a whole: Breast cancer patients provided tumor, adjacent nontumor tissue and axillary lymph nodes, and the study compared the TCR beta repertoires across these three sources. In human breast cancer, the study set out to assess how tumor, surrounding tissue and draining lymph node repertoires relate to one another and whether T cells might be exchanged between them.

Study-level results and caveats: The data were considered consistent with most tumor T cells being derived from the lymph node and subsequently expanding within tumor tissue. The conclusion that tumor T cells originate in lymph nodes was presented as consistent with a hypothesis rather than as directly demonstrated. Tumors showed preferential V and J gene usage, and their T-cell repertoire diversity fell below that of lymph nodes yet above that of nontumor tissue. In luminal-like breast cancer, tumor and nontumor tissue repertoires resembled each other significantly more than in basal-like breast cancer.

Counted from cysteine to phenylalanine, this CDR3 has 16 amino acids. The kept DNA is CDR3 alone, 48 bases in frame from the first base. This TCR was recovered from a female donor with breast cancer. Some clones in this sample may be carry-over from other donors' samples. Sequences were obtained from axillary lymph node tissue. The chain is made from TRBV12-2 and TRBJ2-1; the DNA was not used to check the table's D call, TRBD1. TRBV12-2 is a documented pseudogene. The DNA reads TGTGCCAGCAGCTCCTGGTCGTTCCCCCACAGGAATGAGCAGTTCTTC. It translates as CASSSWSFPHRNEQFF.